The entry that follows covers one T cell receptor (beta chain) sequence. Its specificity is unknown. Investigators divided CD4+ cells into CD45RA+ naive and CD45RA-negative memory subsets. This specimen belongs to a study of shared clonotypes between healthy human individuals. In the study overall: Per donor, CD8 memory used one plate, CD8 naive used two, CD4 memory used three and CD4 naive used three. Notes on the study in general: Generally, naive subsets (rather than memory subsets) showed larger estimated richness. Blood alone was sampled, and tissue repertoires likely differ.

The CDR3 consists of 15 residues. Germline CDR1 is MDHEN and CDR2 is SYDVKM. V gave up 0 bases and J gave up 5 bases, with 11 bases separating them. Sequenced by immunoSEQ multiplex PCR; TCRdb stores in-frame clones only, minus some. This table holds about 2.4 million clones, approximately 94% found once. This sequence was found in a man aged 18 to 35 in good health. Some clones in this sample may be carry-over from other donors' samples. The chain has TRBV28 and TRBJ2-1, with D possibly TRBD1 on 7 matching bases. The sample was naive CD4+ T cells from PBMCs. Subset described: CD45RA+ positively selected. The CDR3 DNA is TGTGCCAGCAGTTTATGGGGGGGACAGAACAATGAGCAGTTCTTC. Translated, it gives CASSLWGGQNNEQFF.